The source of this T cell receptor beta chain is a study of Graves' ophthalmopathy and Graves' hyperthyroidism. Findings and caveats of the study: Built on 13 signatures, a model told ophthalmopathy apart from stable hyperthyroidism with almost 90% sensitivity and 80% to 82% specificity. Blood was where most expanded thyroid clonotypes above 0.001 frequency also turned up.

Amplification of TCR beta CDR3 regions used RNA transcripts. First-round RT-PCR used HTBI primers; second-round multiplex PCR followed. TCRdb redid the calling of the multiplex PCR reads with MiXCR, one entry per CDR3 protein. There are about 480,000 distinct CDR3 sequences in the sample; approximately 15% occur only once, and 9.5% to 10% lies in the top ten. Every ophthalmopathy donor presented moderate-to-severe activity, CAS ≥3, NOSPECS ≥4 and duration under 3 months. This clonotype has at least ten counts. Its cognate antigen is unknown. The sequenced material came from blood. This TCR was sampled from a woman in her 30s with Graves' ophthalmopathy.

This CDR3 is CASTQGRVRRTEAFF. The CDR3 DNA reads as TGTGCCAGCACCCAAGGGCGGGTTAGGCGCACTGAAGCTTTCTTT. The J gene is TRBJ1-1, the V gene TRBV11-2; no clear D. Trimming stripped 7 bases from V and 4 bases from J, with 19 bases between. This CDR3 region has 15 residues. In germline, CDR1 is SGHAT, CDR2 FQNNGV.